The 9 T cell receptor beta chains below were found in one sample sequenced in a study of T cells in Graves' hyperthyroidism and ophthalmopathy. RNA transcripts were the template for amplifying TCR beta CDR3 regions. RT-PCR in the first round (using the HTBI primer set) targeted the TCR CDR3. TCRdb analysed the multiplex PCR reads with MiXCR anew, one entry per CDR3 protein. Here the sample spans roughly 740,000 distinct CDR3 sequences, roughly 15% being singletons. What was sequenced was blood. These receptors all come from a man aged 18-30 years with Graves' hyperthyroidism.

There are many counts of this clonotype. The V and J genes are TRBV20-1 and TRBJ2-1; TRBD1 matches at 8 bases. Germline CDR1 is DFQATT and CDR2 is SNEGSKA (reference sequence). CDR3 length equals 17 residues. J lost 0 bases, V lost 3 bases, and 10 bases had no gene match. CDR3 loop: CSASSQGAFDSYNEQFF. CDR3 coding DNA: TGCAGTGCTAGTTCTCAGGGGGCGTTTGACTCCTACAATGAGCAGTTCTTC.

There are many counts of this clonotype. The V gene is TRBV18, the J gene TRBJ1-5, with 7 nucleotides matching TRBD1. The germline CDR1 and CDR2 sequences are KGHSH and LQKENI. This CDR3 contains 15 residues. Trimming took 0 bases from V and 8 from J; bases not matched to a gene: 7. CDR3 coding DNA: TGTGCCAGCTCACCACCGGGGACAGCTTGGAAGCCCCAGCATTTT. As protein: CASSPPGTAWKPQHF.

This clonotype has a count of ten or more. The chain has TRBV20-1 and TRBJ1-1, with 8 positions matching TRBD1. V lost 6 bases and J lost 10; bases outside the gene matches: 10. Germline loops: CDR1 DFQATT, CDR2 SNEGSKA (reference sequence). The CDR3 contains 12 residues. CDR3: CSATQGADGAFF. The CDR3 region has the DNA TGCAGTGCAACTCAGGGGGCGGATGGAGCTTTCTTT.

J is TRBJ1-5 and V is TRBV15, with D possibly matching TRBD1 (6 bases). The CDR3 length is 14 residues. Trimming stripped 5 bases from V and 6 bases from J, with 14 bases between. Germline CDR1 and CDR2: LNHNV and YYDKDF (reference sequence). Written as DNA, the CDR3 is TGTGCCACCAGCCCCCGCGCAGGGGCTCAGCCCCAGCATTTT. This encodes CATSPRAGAQPQHF.

The sample holds many counts of this clonotype. The genes are TRBV12-3 or TRBV12-4 and TRBJ2-5; D uncertain. V was pared by 6 bases and J by 2 bases, with 13 bases between. CDR3 size: 14 residues. CDR3 residues: CASSLSNWQETQYF. CDR3 DNA: TGTGCCAGCAGCCTATCGAACTGGCAAGAGACCCAGTACTTC.

Ten or more counts support this clonotype. This chain connects TRBV20-1 to TRBJ2-7, with D maybe TRBD1 (6 bases). The CDR3 is 15 residues long. Germline CDR1 and CDR2: DFQATT and SNEGSKA (reference sequence). Trimming removed 2 bases from V and 0 bases from J, with 14 bases in between. The CDR3 protein is CSARSGTLSSYEQYF. The CDR3 DNA sequence: TGCAGTGCTAGATCTGGGACACTTAGCTCCTACGAGCAGTACTTC.

This clonotype appeared a few times. The J gene is TRBJ2-2, the V gene TRBV19, with 10 bases aligning to TRBD2. The CDR3 loop spans 15 amino acids. Trimming took 5 bases from V and 6 from J; bases not matched to a gene: 6. Germline CDR1 and CDR2: LNHDA and SQIVND (reference sequence). The CDR3 sequence: CASSPGLAIAGELFF. The CDR3 region has the DNA TGTGCCAGTAGTCCGGGACTAGCGATTGCCGGGGAGCTGTTTTTT.

The chain links TRBV28 to TRBJ2-5; D may be TRBD2 (6 bases). Between the trimmed V and J ends, which lost 5 bases and 10 bases, there was a span of 17 bases. The CDR3 covers 13 residues. Germline V gene lookup returns CDR1 MDHEN and CDR2 SYDVKM. CDR3 sequence reads: CASSIISGPFQYF. CDR3 DNA sequence: TGTGCCAGCAGTATCATTAGCGGACCCTTCCAGTACTTC.

This clonotype was counted once. A clone one base away is much larger, so this may be a read error. CDR3 DNA sequence: TGTGCCTGGAGTCGACAGGGGGCCGGGGAGCTGTTTTTT. Translated, it gives CAWSRQGAGELFF. The chain combines TRBV30 with TRBJ2-2, with 9 bases identical to TRBD1. V lost 2 bases and J lost 6; bases outside the gene matches: 1. Germline CDR1 is GTSNPN and CDR2 is SVGIG (reference sequence). This CDR3 is 13 amino acids long.